The 20 T cell receptor beta chains below come from one sample, sequenced in a study of T cell responses to AZD1222 COVID-19 vaccine. Assay used: immunoSEQ multiplex PCR; TCRdb lists only in-frame clones, some missing. The sample holds some 150,000 clones; just over 90% are singletons and the top ten take 1.9%. Material: peripheral blood, obtained 28 days after the second AZD1222 dose. These receptor sequences come from an adult who received the AZD1222 COVID-19 vaccine.

V is TRBV7-3 and J is TRBJ2-3; tentative D call: TRBD2 (6 bases). There are 15 residues in the CDR3. Germline lookup yields CDR1 SGHTA and CDR2 FQGTGA. The germline V and J ends were trimmed by 5 bases and 4 bases, with 16 bases remaining between them. The CDR3 DNA reads as TGTGCCAGCAGCCGTGGGGTGGGAGGCGCAGATACGCAGTATTTT. This translates into CASSRGVGGADTQYF.

The rearrangement joins TRBV2 to TRBJ1-1; TRBD1 matches at 8 bases. Trimming at V came to 7 bases and at J to 0 bases, leaving 7 bases not matched to a gene. This CDR3 spans 15 amino acids. Per the germline V gene, CDR1 is SNHLY and CDR2 is FYNNEI. In nucleotides, the CDR3 is TGTGCCAGCACCAGACAGGGGTCCCTGAACACTGAAGCTTTCTTT. This sequence encodes CASTRQGSLNTEAFF.

This clone has a single count. The rearrangement links TRBV5-4 to TRBJ2-3; TRBD1 or TRBD2 may be the D gene (5 bases each). The germline V gene encodes CDR1 SGHNT and CDR2 YYREEE (reference sequence). The V and J ends lost 4 bases and 0 bases respectively, with 24 bases between them. This CDR3 spans 19 amino acids. CDR3 coding DNA: TGTGCCAGCAGCACATCCCGAGCCTCCGGGGCCTTGAGCACAGATACGCAGTATTTT. Its translation: CASSTSRASGALSTDTQYF.

The chain recombines TRBV25-1 with TRBJ2-3; 8 positions match TRBD1. Trimming cost V 3 bases and J 1 base; bases outside gene matches: 3. The CDR3 sequence is 15 residues long. CDR1 MGHDK and CDR2 SYGVNS come from the germline V gene. The CDR3 nucleotides read TGTGCCAGCAGTGACCGACAGGGGCGCACAGATACGCAGTATTTT. It yields the protein CASSDRQGRTDTQYF.

This chain connects TRBV6-6 to TRBJ1-1, with a weak D call TRBD1 (5 bases). Trimming removed 5 bases from V and 5 bases from J, with 9 bases in between. This CDR3 has 12 amino acids. Germline loops: CDR1 MNHNY, CDR2 SVGAGI (reference sequence). In DNA, the CDR3 is TGTGCCAGCAGTGCAGGGATGACTGAAGCTTTCTTT. It yields the protein CASSAGMTEAFF.

The chain joins TRBV7-2 to TRBJ2-3; D is possibly TRBD2 (5 bases). Germline V CDR1 and CDR2: SGHTA, FQGNSA. Trimming left V 0 bases short and J 5 bases short, with 18 bases between. The CDR3 has 17 amino acids. CDR3 residues: CASSLAPGISVIDTQYF. The CDR3 bases are TGTGCCAGCAGCTTAGCCCCCGGAATTAGCGTAATAGATACGCAGTATTTT.

The chain employs TRBV5-4 and TRBJ2-5; D perhaps matches TRBD1 (5 bases). V was trimmed by 3 bases and J by 1 base, leaving 10 bases between them. The CDR3 extends over 14 amino acids. Germline-derived CDR1 and CDR2 are SGHNT and YYREEE (reference sequence). As DNA, the CDR3 is TGTGCCAGCAGCTCGGACACAATCCAAGAGACCCAGTACTTC. It codes for CASSSDTIQETQYF.

This rearrangement joins TRBV5-4 to TRBJ2-5, with 10 bases matching TRBD1. The germline V gene encodes CDR1 SGHNT and CDR2 YYREEE (reference sequence). There are 14 residues in the CDR3. Losses at the gene ends were 6 bases for V and 5 bases for J; bases not matched to a gene: 7. The CDR3, as DNA: TGTGCCAGCACCACCGGGACAGGGGTGGAGACCCAGTACTTC. Protein: CASTTGTGVETQYF.

The chain carries TRBV2 and TRBJ2-7; D gene unclear. The germline gives CDR1 SNHLY, CDR2 FYNNEI. V lost 7 bases and J 7 bases, leaving 17 bases between the germline ends. The CDR3 totals 13 residues. CDR3 DNA: TGTGCCAGCACTCGGCCGCCGCCCAATGAGCAGTACTTC. Its protein product is CASTRPPPNEQYF.

In DNA, the CDR3 is TGTGCCAGCAGCTTTGGGACAGAGAATTCACCCCTCCACTTT. Its translation: CASSFGTENSPLHF. This chain connects TRBV5-4 to TRBJ1-6, with TRBD1 matching 7 bases. The ends lost 2 bases at V and 7 bases at J; junction bases unmatched: 3. Germline V CDR1 and CDR2: SGHNT, YYREEE (reference sequence). The CDR3 spans 14 residues.

J is TRBJ2-7 and V is TRBV9; tentatively, D is TRBD2 (6 bases). Germline V gene sequence: CDR1 SGDLS, CDR2 YYNGEE. The ends were cut back, 1 base at V and 0 bases at J, with 11 bases in the middle. This CDR3 contains 15 residues. The CDR3 DNA follows: TGTGCCAGCAGCGTATCCGCGGGGCGCTCCTACGAGCAGTACTTC. Protein: CASSVSAGRSYEQYF.

The chain uses TRBV30 and TRBJ1-4, with D perhaps matching TRBD1 (5 bases). Trimming left V 0 bases short and J 10 bases short, with 15 bases between. The CDR3 consists of 14 residues. Germline V gene data show CDR1 as GTSNPN and CDR2 as SVGIG (reference sequence). CDR3 nucleotide sequence: TGTGCCTGGAGTGTAACTGTTGGGGCCGGAAAACTGTTTTTT. It translates to CAWSVTVGAGKLFF.

The rearrangement links TRBV19 to TRBJ1-1, with a tentative D call TRBD1 (5 bases). CDR3 length equals 14 residues. Trimming removed 4 bases from V and 5 bases from J, with 14 bases in between. CDR1 LNHDA and CDR2 SQIVND come from the germline V gene (reference sequence). The DNA for the CDR3 is TGTGCCAGTAGTAGGAGGGGTGGGGTAACTGAAGCTTTCTTT. Translation gives CASSRRGGVTEAFF. Full variable domain (remainder filled in from reference TRBV19 and TRBJ1-1): DGGITQSPKYLFRKEGQNVTLSCEQNLNHDAMYWYRQDPGQGLRLIYYSQIVNDFQKGDIAEGYSVSREKKESFPLTVTSAQKNPTAFYLCASSRRGGVTEAFFGQGTRLTVV.

This clone appeared once. The CDR3 DNA reads as TGTGCCATCAGAGGGTCCGAGTCCCATGAGCAGTTCTTC. It translates to CAIRGSESHEQFF. V usage is TRBV10-3 and J usage is TRBJ2-1; D gene uncertain. CDR3 length: 13 residues. The germline V gene encodes CDR1 ENHRY and CDR2 SYGVKD. Deletions cut 6 bases from V and 8 bases from J, with 14 bases between.

This clone occurred a few times. In nucleotides, the CDR3 is TGTGCCAGCAGCTTAAGCCGGACTAATGAAAAACTGTTTTTT. Translated: CASSLSRTNEKLFF. The chain couples TRBV7-9 to TRBJ1-4; no clear D. This CDR3 has 14 amino acids. CDR1 is SEHNR and CDR2 is FQNEAQ in the germline V gene (reference sequence). V was shortened by 2 bases and J by 2 bases, with 6 bases between the two germline ends. Full variable domain (outside the CDR3, taken from reference TRBV7-9 and TRBJ1-4): DTGVSQNPRHKITKRGQNVTFRCDPISEHNRLYWYRQTLGQGPEFLTYFQNEAQLEKSRLLSDRFSAERPKGSFSTLEIQRTEQGDSAMYLCASSLSRTNEKLFFGSGTQLSVL.

This chain connects TRBV5-4 to TRBJ2-7; 8 bases are a match to TRBD2. The germline CDR1 and CDR2 sequences are SGHNT and YYREEE (reference sequence). This CDR3 is built from 14 residues. J gave up 3 bases and V 4 bases, and 6 bases lay outside the gene matches. The CDR3 nucleotides read TGTGCCAGCAGCGAACCGGGACTAGTCTACGAGCAGTACTTC. Protein: CASSEPGLVYEQYF.

J is TRBJ2-7 and V is TRBV29-1; no firm D call. V was clipped by 2 bases and J by 2 bases, with 7 bases between them. Germline CDR1 and CDR2: SQVTM and ANQGSEA. The CDR3 totals 12 residues. CDR3 sequence: CSVETDTYEQYF. In DNA form, the CDR3 reads TGCAGCGTTGAAACAGACACCTACGAGCAGTACTTC.

The rearrangement joins TRBV7-2 to TRBJ1-1; D is unresolved. Germline V gene sequence: CDR1 SGHTA, CDR2 FQGNSA. Trimming took off 6 bases at V and 5 bases at J, with 13 bases between the two ends. CDR3 size: 13 residues. The CDR3 DNA follows: TGTGCCAGCAGGTTGGACCCGAGGACTGAAGCTTTCTTT. Amino acids: CASRLDPRTEAFF. Looking up the rest from reference TRBV7-2 and TRBJ1-1 gives the full variable domain: GAGVSQSPSNKVTEKGKDVELRCDPISGHTALYWYRQSLGQGLEFLIYFQGNSAPDKSGLPSDRFSAERTGGSVSTLTIQRTQQEDSAVYLCASRLDPRTEAFFGQGTRLTVV.

The chain has TRBV9 and TRBJ1-1; tentative D call: TRBD1 (5 bases). This CDR3 region has 13 residues. V was clipped by 7 bases and J by 4 bases, with 14 bases between them. CDR1 and CDR2 from the germline V gene are SGDLS and YYNGEE. CDR3: CASGGTKGTEAFF. CDR3 in DNA: TGTGCCAGCGGGGGGACGAAGGGCACTGAAGCTTTCTTT.

J is TRBJ1-1 and V is TRBV19, with D unresolved. The CDR3 has 14 residues. In germline, CDR1 is LNHDA, CDR2 SQIVND (reference sequence). The V end lost 3 bases, the J end lost 0 bases, and 8 bases lay between the germline ends. The CDR3 sequence is CASSMGSVNTEAFF. The CDR3 DNA sequence: TGTGCCAGTAGTATGGGCAGCGTGAACACTGAAGCTTTCTTT.